The T cell receptor (beta chain) under discussion was sequenced for a study of shared clonotypes between healthy human individuals. Regarding the study as a whole: Naive CD4 clonotypes overlapped across several donors at approximately 5%. As a rule, naive subsets had a larger estimated richness than memory subsets.

In the study's own analysis: Filtering differed because ImmunoSEQ produced junction-only sequences that carried no quality scores. TCRdb's table, derived via immunoSEQ multiplex PCR, lists solely in-frame clones and lacks some. V, J and clone size are those of that table, while D and trimming were read from the DNA. Among approximately 1.1 million clones listed, around 78% were seen once. This clone was detected once. Its matching antigen is unknown. CDR1 and CDR2 (germline): SGHRS, YFSETQ. The V and J ends lost 1 base and 6 bases respectively, with 10 bases between them. This CDR3 is 13 amino acids long.

The sample taken for sequencing was memory CD4+ T cells from PBMCs. Subset denoted: CD45RA-negative fraction. The chain uses TRBV5-1 and TRBJ1-1; no firm D call. This sequence originates from a man between 18 and 29 years old in good health. Some clones in this sample may be carry-over from other donors' samples. In nucleotides, the CDR3 is TGCGCCAGCAGCTTGATGGCAGCGGCTGAAGCTTTCTTT. Protein sequence: CASSLMAAAEAFF.